This T cell receptor (beta chain) was documented in a study of beta chain features in type 1 diabetes. V was trimmed by 3 bases and J by 2 bases, leaving 10 bases between them. The CDR3 length is 15 residues. Germline V gives CDR1 LGHNA, CDR2 YSLEER. Reverse transcription of all isolated RNA meant that expressed TCRB transcripts were sequenced. Generated by immunoSEQ multiplex PCR, the TCRdb table keeps only in-frame clones and is missing some. The sample holds some 500,000 clones, about an eighth seen once. The sequenced sample consisted of naive CD4+ T cells from blood. This chain joins TRBV4-3 and TRBJ1-4; D gene unclear. The TCR sequence derives from a woman in her late teens or twenties in good health. CDR3: CASSHRHPTNEKLFF. In DNA form, the CDR3 reads TGCGCCAGCAGCCACCGCCACCCTACTAATGAAAAACTGTTTTTT.